The 27 T cell receptor beta chains below all came from one sample that was sequenced in a study of metastatic and nonmetastatic thyroid tumors (TCRdb year 2020). No treatment had been received by any patient before thyroid surgery. Library preparation used PCR. Sequencing used an Illumina HiSeq 4000. TCRdb took the public reads, trimmed them with fastp at Q25, ran MiXCR for clone calling and kept in-frame beta chains. The sample records some 93,000 clones, 9.5% to 15% of which are singletons. Approximately 10% of the sample is in the top ten clones. Sequencing was done on a sample of blood. The receptors stem from a female donor with papillary thyroid cancer or a benign thyroid nodule (not recorded which). Some clones in this sample may be carry-over from other donors' samples.

This clone has at least ten counts. The chain is built from TRBV7-8 and TRBJ2-7, with D unclear. The CDR3 loop spans 11 amino acids. The V end was cut by 5 bases, the J end by 3 bases, with 5 bases between. The germline V gene has CDR1 SGHVS and CDR2 FQNEAQ. The CDR3 nucleotides read TGTGCCAGCAGCGTTAACTACGAGCAGTACTTC. Translated, it gives CASSVNYEQYF.

This clone was detected many times. This rearrangement joins TRBV2 to TRBJ2-1; D tentatively reads TRBD1 or TRBD2 (5 bases each). This CDR3 is built from 12 residues. Per germline, CDR1 SNHLY and CDR2 FYNNEI. Trimming left V 4 bases short and J 9 bases short, with 10 bases between. CDR3 sequence reads: CASSGDVGEQFF. CDR3 bases: TGTGCCAGCAGTGGGGACGTAGGTGAGCAGTTCTTC.

In regard to this clone: Given the absence of the conserved phenylalanine or tryptophan at the CDR3 end, a read error is likely. The chain joins TRBV6-1 to TRBJ1-2; D is undetermined. CDR1 is MNHNS and CDR2 is SASEGT in the germline V gene. This CDR3 is built from 13 residues. Trimming took 6 bases from V and 4 from J, leaving 12 bases between them. The CDR3 nucleotides are TGTGCCAGCAGAGCCGGTGCGGGCTATGGCTACACCCTC. This translates into CASRAGAGYGYTL.

Notes on this clone: Lacking the conserved final phenylalanine or tryptophan, this CDR3 likely reflects a read error. This rearrangement joins TRBV27 to TRBJ2-7; unclear D gene. Trimming took 10 bases from V and 2 from J, leaving 9 bases between them. The CDR3 has 11 residues. Germline V gene data show CDR1 as MNHEY and CDR2 as SMNVEV (reference sequence). The CDR3 reads CAIQSPYEQYL. CDR3 bases: TGTGCCATACAGAGTCCCTACGAGCAGTACCTC.

This clone has ten or more counts. The chain carries TRBV10-3 and TRBJ2-1, with 10 bases that match TRBD2. With V trimmed by 7 bases and J by 7 bases, 10 bases remained unmatched. This CDR3 has 15 amino acids. Germline V gene data show CDR1 as ENHRY and CDR2 as SYGVKD. CDR3 sequence (DNA): TGTGCCATCACCCAAGCGGGAGGGCCGGGTAATGAGCAGTTCTTC. Its protein is CAITQAGGPGNEQFF.

V is TRBV20-1 and J is TRBJ2-7, with D unresolved. CDR3 length equals 11 residues. Germline V gives CDR1 DFQATT, CDR2 SNEGSKA (reference sequence). The V end was cut by 5 bases, the J end by 4 bases, with 9 bases between. Written as DNA, the CDR3 is TGCAGTGCTGCCGAATTATACGAGCAGTACTTC. Protein product: CSAAELYEQYF.

The chain couples TRBV9 to TRBJ2-1; 11 nucleotides line up with TRBD2. CDR1 is SGDLS and CDR2 is YYNGEE in the germline V gene. This CDR3 spans 16 amino acids. The trim removed 1 base at V and 4 bases at J, leaving 4 bases unmatched. The CDR3 nucleotides are TGTGCCAGCAGCGTATCCGGGACTAGCGGTTACAATGAGCAGTTCTTC. It codes for CASSVSGTSGYNEQFF.

In this sample, this clone turned up many times. The chain has TRBV24-1 and TRBJ2-3, with D perhaps matching TRBD2 (6 bases). Per germline, CDR1 KGHDR and CDR2 SFDVKD. V shed 5 bases and J shed 3 bases, with 14 bases lying between them. The CDR3 sequence is 15 residues long. The CDR3 reads CATSGIGRSTDTQYF. DNA of the CDR3: TGTGCCACCAGTGGAATAGGGAGGAGTACAGATACGCAGTATTTT.

In this sample, this clone turned up many times. The V and J genes are TRBV18 and TRBJ2-6, with TRBD1 matching 7 bases. The CDR3 consists of 16 residues. Germline trimming cut 5 bases from V and 2 bases from J; bases unmatched to any gene: 6. Per the germline V gene, CDR1 is KGHSH and CDR2 is LQKENI. This CDR3 reads CASSVRGNPGANVLTF. The CDR3 DNA reads as TGTGCCAGCTCAGTCAGGGGGAACCCTGGGGCCAACGTCCTGACTTTC.

This clone was seen a few times. A clone one base away is much larger, so this may be a read error. The chain links TRBV7-2 to TRBJ1-2; maybe TRBD1 (6 bases). Per the germline V gene, CDR1 is SGHTA and CDR2 is FQGNSA. CDR3 length: 13 residues. The DNA of the CDR3 is TGTGCCAGCAGCCCCGACAGGCTGGGTGGCCACACCTTC. Translation: CASSPDRLGGHTF.

The V gene is TRBV6-1, the J gene TRBJ2-2, with 7 nucleotides matching TRBD2. Per the germline V gene, CDR1 is MNHNS and CDR2 is SASEGT. The CDR3 runs to 16 residues. J was trimmed by 9 bases and V by 6 bases; bases with no gene match: 16. CDR3 in amino acids: CASRACGGRSTWELFF. CDR3 DNA sequence: TGTGCCAGCAGGGCATGTGGCGGGAGATCTACCTGGGAGCTGTTTTTT.

Notes on this clone: Because the CDR3 is missing its conserved closing phenylalanine or tryptophan, this is likely a read error. The DNA is omitted, as the CDR3 cannot be located on it reliably, and the CDR3 follows TCRdb's listing. This chain connects TRBV28 to TRBJ1-5; the listed D gene, TRBD1, was not tested against the DNA. Germline assignment: CDR1 MDHEN and CDR2 SYDVKM. The CDR3 totals 13 residues, both ends included. The CDR3 region is CASTPGGEQPHHS.

The genes are TRBV28 and TRBJ2-7; possible D gene TRBD2, 6 bases. V lost 6 bases and J lost 3, with 12 bases in between. The CDR3 contains 13 residues. CDR1 is MDHEN and CDR2 is SYDVKM in the germline V gene. The CDR3 coding sequence is TGTGCCAGCAGGGGACTGGGACTCTACGAGCAGTACTTC. Amino acid sequence: CASRGLGLYEQYF.

There are many counts of this clone. The J gene is TRBJ2-2, the V gene TRBV6-1; the D call may be TRBD1 or TRBD2 (5 bases each). The germline V and J ends were trimmed by 5 bases and 0 bases, with 13 bases remaining between them. Per the germline V gene, CDR1 is MNHNS and CDR2 is SASEGT. There are 16 residues in the CDR3. CDR3 sequence (DNA): TGTGCCAGCAGTTCCCGGGGCGGAGCGAACACCGGGGAGCTGTTTTTT. Translated, it gives CASSSRGGANTGELFF.

This clone has at least ten counts. The genes are TRBV19 and TRBJ2-2; D gene uncertain. This CDR3 has 16 residues. V shed 6 bases and J shed 0 bases, with 14 bases lying between them. Germline V CDR1 and CDR2: LNHDA, SQIVND (reference sequence). CDR3 loop: CASRNPRTSNTGELFF. CDR3 DNA: TGTGCCAGTAGGAACCCGAGGACGTCGAACACCGGGGAGCTGTTTTTT.

This clone showed up many times. J is TRBJ1-5 and V is TRBV5-5; TRBD1 is a possible D gene (5 bases). CDR3 size: 15 residues. V lost 2 bases to trimming and J lost 4 bases, with 13 bases between them. Per germline, CDR1 SGHKS and CDR2 YYEKEE (reference sequence). Written as DNA, the CDR3 is TGTGCCAGCAGCTTATATCGGGACGGGAATCAGCCCCAGCATTTT. Its translation is CASSLYRDGNQPQHF.

This clone has at least ten counts. Written as DNA, the CDR3 is TGTGCCAGTACGTCCTGGGACGGAGATGGCTACACCTTC. Translating it yields CASTSWDGDGYTF. This chain joins TRBV7-9 and TRBJ1-2; the D gene is possibly TRBD1 (5 bases). This CDR3 comprises 13 residues. Trimming pared 9 bases from V and 6 bases from J, leaving 17 bases between. Germline CDR1 SEHNR, CDR2 FQNEAQ (reference sequence).

This clone was detected many times. This chain joins TRBV11-3 and TRBJ2-5, with D maybe TRBD1 (6 bases). The CDR3 covers 15 residues. Germline CDR1 SGHNT, CDR2 YENEEA. Between the trimmed V and J ends, which lost 1 base and 2 bases, there was a span of 11 bases. The CDR3 here is CASSLGSTGQETQYF. DNA of the CDR3: TGTGCCAGCAGCTTAGGAAGTACAGGGCAAGAGACCCAGTACTTC.

The chain couples TRBV6-2 or TRBV6-3 to TRBJ1-5; no clear D. CDR3 size: 13 residues. V was cut by 4 bases and J by 5 bases, with 9 bases left in between. Germline values: CDR1 MNHEY, CDR2 SVGEGT. CDR3 in amino acids: CASSSFSYQPQHF. CDR3 sequence (DNA): TGTGCCAGCAGTTCCTTTTCTTATCAGCCCCAGCATTTT.

Remarks on this clone: A much larger clone differs from this one at a single base, so this may be a read error. This sample includes further DNA sequences coding for the same CDR3. This rearrangement joins TRBV7-9 to TRBJ2-5; D call uncertain. The ends were cut back, 5 bases at V and 3 bases at J, with 19 bases in the middle. The CDR3 loop spans 16 amino acids. Looked up from germline, CDR1 is SEHNR and CDR2 is FQNEAQ (reference sequence). Here the CDR3 reads CASSPDWGGLKETQYF. CDR3 in DNA: TGTGCCAGCAGCCCAGATTGGGGTGGGCTAAAAGAGACCCAGTACTTC.

This clone was counted a single time. This sequence may be a read error, since a much larger clone differs from it by one base. This sequence joins TRBV20-1 and TRBJ2-5; D might be TRBD2 (6 bases). V was clipped by 6 bases and J by 9 bases, with 20 bases between them. Germline values: CDR1 DFQATT, CDR2 SNEGSKA (reference sequence). CDR3 length: 13 amino acids. CDR3 bases: TGCAGTGCCGCCCCGGGGGTCAATAGGTCCCAGTACTTC. Translated: CSAAPGVNRSQYF.

This clone was observed at least ten times. The V and J genes are TRBV4-1 and TRBJ1-5; D is ambiguous. V was cut by 1 base and J by 8 bases, with 18 bases left in between. CDR3 length: 16 residues. Germline CDR1 is MGHRA and CDR2 is YSYEKL. The CDR3 DNA follows: TGCGCCAGCAGCCAAGGACCGATTCCCGTTGCGGAGCCCCAGCATTTT. As protein: CASSQGPIPVAEPQHF.

This clone was counted many times. The V and J genes are TRBV7-2 and TRBJ1-3; D remains unclear. Trimming pared 1 base from V and 2 bases from J, leaving 12 bases between. This CDR3 is built from 16 residues. CDR1 SGHTA and CDR2 FQGNSA come from the germline V gene. The CDR3 nucleotides are TGTGCCAGCAGCTTAGGAAGGGTCCTCCCTGGAAACACCATATATTTT. This codes for CASSLGRVLPGNTIYF.

This clone was recorded many times. The gene calls are TRBV11-1 and TRBJ2-7, with D possibly being TRBD2 (6 bases). The CDR3 covers 15 residues. The V gene lost 5 bases and the J gene lost 6 bases, with 20 bases spanning the gap. Germline V CDR1 and CDR2: SGHAT, FQDESV (reference sequence). The CDR3 DNA sequence: TGTGCCAGCAGCCACGAGCGCGGGGTAGTTAGCGAGCAGTACTTC. It specifies CASSHERGVVSEQYF.

This clone was recorded many times. V is TRBV4-3 and J is TRBJ2-7; D ambiguous. Germline V gene data show CDR1 as LGHNA and CDR2 as YSLEER. CDR3 length: 16 amino acids. The V and J ends lost 0 bases and 2 bases respectively, with 14 bases between them. CDR3 nucleotide sequence: TGCGCCAGCAGCCAAGAGTACGGTAGGCGTACCTACGAGCAGTACTTC. Translation gives CASSQEYGRRTYEQYF.

At least ten counts were recorded for this clone. The chain has TRBV20-1 and TRBJ2-5; D gene uncertain. The CDR3 consists of 9 residues. Germline V gene sequence: CDR1 DFQATT, CDR2 SNEGSKA (reference sequence). V shed 3 bases and J shed 9 bases, with 5 bases lying between them. For the CDR3, the DNA is TGCAGTGCTAGGCGGCCCCAGTACTTC. Amino acid sequence: CSARRPQYF.

In its sample, this clone was seen many times. V gene TRBV18 combines with J gene TRBJ1-1, with D uncertain. Trimming took off 3 bases at V and 5 bases at J, with 13 bases between the two ends. This CDR3 has 14 residues. The germline gives CDR1 KGHSH, CDR2 LQKENI. The CDR3 DNA follows: TGTGCCAGCTCACCTCGGCAAGAAGGGACTGAAGCTTTCTTT. Encoded protein: CASSPRQEGTEAFF.